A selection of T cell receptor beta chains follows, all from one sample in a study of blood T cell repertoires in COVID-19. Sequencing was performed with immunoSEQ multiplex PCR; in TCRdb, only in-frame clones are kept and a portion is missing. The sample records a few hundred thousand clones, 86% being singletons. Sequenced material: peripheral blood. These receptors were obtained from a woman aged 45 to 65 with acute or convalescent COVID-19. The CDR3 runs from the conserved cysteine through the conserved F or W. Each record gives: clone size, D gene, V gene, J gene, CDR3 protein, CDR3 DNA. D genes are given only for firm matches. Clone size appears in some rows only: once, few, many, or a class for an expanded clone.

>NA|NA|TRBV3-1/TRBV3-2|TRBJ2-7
CASSQDLQGYSYEQYF
TGTGCCAGCAGCCAAGATTTGCAGGGGTACTCCTACGAGCAGTACTTC
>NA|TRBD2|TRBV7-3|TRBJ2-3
CASRPPPAGSTDTQYF
TGTGCCAGCAGACCTCCCCCAGCGGGGAGCACAGATACGCAGTATTTT
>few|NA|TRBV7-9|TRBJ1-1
CASSLVSGRNTEAFF
TGTGCCAGCAGCTTAGTTTCAGGGCGGAACACTGAAGCTTTCTTT
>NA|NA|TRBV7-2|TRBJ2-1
CASSLEASRALSYNEQLF
TGTGCCAGCAGCTTAGAGGCTAGCCGGGCCCTCTCCTACAATGAGCAGCTCTTC
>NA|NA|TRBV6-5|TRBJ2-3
CASTGLTDTQYF
TGTGCCAGCACGGGTCTGACAGATACGCAGTATTTT
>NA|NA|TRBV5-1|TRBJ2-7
CASSAFDGIYIYEQYF
TGCGCCAGCAGCGCTTTTGACGGGATTTATATTTACGAGCAGTACTTC
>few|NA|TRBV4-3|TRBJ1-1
CASSQDLAQLANTEAFF
TGCGCCAGCAGCCAAGATTTGGCACAATTAGCGAACACTGAAGCTTTCTTT
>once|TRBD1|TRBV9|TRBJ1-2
CASSVVGGGGVSFSGGYTF
TGTGCCAGCAGCGTAGTAGGAGGGGGCGGCGTGAGTTTCAGTGGTGGCTACACCTTC
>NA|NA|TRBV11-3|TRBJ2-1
CASSLGWGAPNEQFF
TGTGCCAGCAGCTTAGGCTGGGGAGCACCCAATGAGCAGTTCTTC
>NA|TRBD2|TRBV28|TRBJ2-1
CASRELGLAANNEQFF
TGTGCCAGCAGAGAATTGGGACTAGCGGCAAACAATGAGCAGTTCTTC
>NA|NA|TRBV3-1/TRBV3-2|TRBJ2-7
CASSLLGYEQYF
TGTGCCAGCAGCCTACTAGGGTACGAGCAGTACTTC
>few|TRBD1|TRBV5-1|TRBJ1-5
CASSPGQGSQPQHF
TGCGCCAGCAGCCCCGGACAGGGTAGTCAGCCCCAGCATTTT
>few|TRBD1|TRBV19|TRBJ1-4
CASSHRGPNEKLFF
TGTGCCAGTAGCCACAGGGGGCCTAATGAAAAACTGTTTTTT
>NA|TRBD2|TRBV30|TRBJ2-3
CAHERGGSDTQYF
TGTGCCCACGAGCGGGGCGGGAGTGATACGCAGTATTTT
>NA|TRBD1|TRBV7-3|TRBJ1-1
CASSAVGDRGRNTEAFF
TGTGCCAGCAGCGCAGTTGGGGACAGGGGCCGGAACACTGAAGCTTTCTTT
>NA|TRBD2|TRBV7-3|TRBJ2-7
CASGTSGSGEQYF
TGTGCCAGCGGAACTAGCGGGAGTGGCGAGCAGTACTTC
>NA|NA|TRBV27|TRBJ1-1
CASSSREAEAFF
TGTGCCAGCAGTTCCCGGGAGGCTGAAGCTTTCTTT
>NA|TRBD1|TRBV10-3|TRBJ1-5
CAISDLGTADQPQHF
TGTGCCATCAGTGACTTGGGGACAGCGGATCAGCCCCAGCATTTT
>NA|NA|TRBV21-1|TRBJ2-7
CASSVDGEQYF
TGTGCCAGCAGCGTTGACGGGGAGCAGTACTTC
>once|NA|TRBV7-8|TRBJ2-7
CASSRRVSYEQYF
TGTGCCAGCAGCCGACGAGTGTCCTACGAGCAGTACTTC
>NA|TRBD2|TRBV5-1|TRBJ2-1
CASSWNSGSSYNEQFF
TGCGCCAGCAGCTGGAACAGCGGGAGCTCCTACAATGAGCAGTTCTTC
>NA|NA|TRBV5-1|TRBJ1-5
CASSSGQSNQPQHF
TGCGCCAGCAGCTCAGGACAGAGCAATCAGCCCCAGCATTTT
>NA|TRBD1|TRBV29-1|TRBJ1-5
CSVGTTGPPNQPQHF
TGCAGCGTTGGTACGACAGGGCCCCCCAATCAGCCCCAGCATTTT
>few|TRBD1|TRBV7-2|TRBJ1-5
CASSPWGQGAFQPQHF
TGTGCCAGCAGCCCCTGGGGACAGGGGGCTTTTCAGCCCCAGCATTTT
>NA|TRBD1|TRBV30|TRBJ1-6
CAWTPGQGNSPLHF
TGTGCCTGGACCCCCGGACAGGGGAATTCACCCCTCCACTTT
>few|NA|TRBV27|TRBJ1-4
CASSPEVWVREKLFF
TGTGCCAGCAGCCCAGAGGTCTGGGTGAGAGAAAAACTGTTTTTT
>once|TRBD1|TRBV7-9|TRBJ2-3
CASSWDSGTDTQYF
TGTGCCAGCAGTTGGGACAGCGGCACAGATACGCAGTATTTT
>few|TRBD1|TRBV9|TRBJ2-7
CASSVALGQSYEQYF
TGTGCCAGCAGCGTAGCTCTGGGACAGTCATACGAGCAGTACTTC
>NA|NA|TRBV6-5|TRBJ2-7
CASSSEGLMETYEQYF
TGTGCCAGCAGTTCTGAGGGACTTATGGAGACTTACGAGCAGTACTTC
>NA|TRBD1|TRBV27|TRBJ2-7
CASSRADRVSYEQYF
TGTGCCAGCAGCCGCGCCGACAGGGTATCTTACGAGCAGTACTTC
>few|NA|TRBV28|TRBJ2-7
CASTQFGTPSSYEQYF
TGTGCCAGCACTCAATTCGGGACACCAAGCTCCTACGAGCAGTACTTC
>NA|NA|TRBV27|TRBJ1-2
CASPWLMRSTF
TGTGCCAGCCCCTGGCTGATGAGGAGCACCTTC
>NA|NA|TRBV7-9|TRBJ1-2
CASRSTGDYGYTF
TGTGCCAGCAGGTCAACAGGAGACTATGGCTACACCTTC
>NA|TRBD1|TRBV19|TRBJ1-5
CASSVILLVGQGSSSNQPQHF
TGTGCCAGTAGTGTCATTCTACTCGTGGGACAGGGGAGCTCTAGCAATCAGCCCCAGCATTTT
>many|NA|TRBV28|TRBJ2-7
CASSRRTDTYEQYF
TGTGCCAGCAGTCGACGGACGGACACCTACGAGCAGTACTTC
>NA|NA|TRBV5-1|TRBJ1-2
CASSIGAGAREDYGYTF
TGCGCCAGCAGCATTGGGGCAGGGGCGCGCGAGGACTATGGCTACACCTTC
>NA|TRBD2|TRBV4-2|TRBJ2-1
CASSRIPLAGAENEQFF
TGTGCCAGCAGCCGGATTCCCTTAGCGGGAGCAGAGAATGAGCAGTTCTTC
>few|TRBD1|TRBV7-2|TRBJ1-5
CASSLAPGQGNQPQHF
TGTGCCAGCAGCTTAGCGCCGGGACAGGGCAATCAGCCCCAGCATTTT
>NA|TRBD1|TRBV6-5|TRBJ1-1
CASSSLRQGGFGAFF
TGTGCCAGCAGTTCCCTGAGACAGGGCGGGTTTGGAGCTTTCTTT
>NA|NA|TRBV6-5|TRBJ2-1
CASSPGVEQFF
TGTGCCAGCAGCCCAGGGGTTGAGCAGTTCTTC
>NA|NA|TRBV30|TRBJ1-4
CAWSANNEKLFF
TGTGCCTGGAGTGCCAATAATGAAAAACTGTTTTTT
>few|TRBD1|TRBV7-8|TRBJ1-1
CASSEPGTGMAFF
TGTGCCAGCAGCGAGCCCGGGACAGGGATGGCTTTCTTT